The 19 T cell receptor beta chains in this list originate from one sample, sequenced in a study of blood T cell repertoires in COVID-19. Profiling relied on immunoSEQ multiplex PCR, and the TCRdb table lists in-frame clones only, not all of them. The repertoire includes more than 200,000 clones, roughly 80% of them detected once, and roughly 9.8% sits in the top ten. The source material was peripheral blood. All receptors come from a man at least 80 years old with acute or convalescent COVID-19.

The chain employs TRBV9 and TRBJ2-2, with D perhaps TRBD1 (5 bases). Germline-derived CDR1 and CDR2 are SGDLS and YYNGEE. Trimming pared 2 bases from V and 1 base from J, leaving 6 bases between. CDR3 length: 14 residues. CDR3 protein: CASSVTGNTGELFF. CDR3 nucleotide sequence: TGTGCCAGCAGCGTCACAGGGAACACCGGGGAGCTGTTTTTT.

The chain uses TRBV5-1 and TRBJ2-3; 7 nucleotides match TRBD1. The CDR3 runs 15 residues. The germline gives CDR1 SGHRS, CDR2 YFSETQ. The V gene end was trimmed by 3 bases and the J gene end by 4 bases; junction bases not matched to a gene: 8. The DNA for the CDR3 is TGCGCCAGCAGCTCCGACAGGGCATCCCCAGATACGCAGTATTTT. Protein sequence: CASSSDRASPDTQYF.

The V call is TRBV5-1, the J call TRBJ2-3; 9 nucleotides agree with TRBD1. The germline gives CDR1 SGHRS, CDR2 YFSETQ. Germline trimming cut 6 bases from V and 7 bases from J; bases unmatched to any gene: 12. This CDR3 has 15 residues. The CDR3, as DNA: TGCGCCAGCAAAGACAGGGGGTCTCGTCGACATACGCAGTATTTT. Protein: CASKDRGSRRHTQYF.

The V gene is TRBV19, the J gene TRBJ2-1; D may be TRBD1 (5 bases). Germline CDR1 and CDR2: LNHDA and SQIVND (reference sequence). This CDR3 comprises 15 residues. The V and J ends lost 7 bases and 0 bases respectively, with 13 bases between them. The CDR3 DNA reads TGTGCCAGTACGCAGGGCCCGAGCTCCTACAATGAGCAGTTCTTC. Its protein is CASTQGPSSYNEQFF.

The chain combines TRBV6-4 with TRBJ2-2, with 8 positions matching TRBD2. This CDR3 comprises 15 residues. After removal of 10 bases from V and 1 base from J, the junction contained 8 bases not matched to a gene. Germline loops: CDR1 MRHNA, CDR2 SNTAGT. CDR3 amino acids: CATPRGGLNTGELFF. CDR3 nucleotides: TGTGCCACTCCCCGCGGGGGGCTGAACACCGGGGAGCTGTTTTTT.

V is TRBV6-5 and J is TRBJ2-3; 7 nucleotides match TRBD1. The germline CDR1 and CDR2 sequences are MNHEY and SVGAGI. The CDR3 covers 15 residues. With V trimmed by 6 bases and J by 1 base, 7 bases remained unmatched. The CDR3 nucleotides are TGTGCCAGCAGGGGGAAGGGGGCAGGCACAGATACGCAGTATTTT. This gives the protein CASRGKGAGTDTQYF.

The gene calls are TRBV24-1 and TRBJ2-1; 9 bases line up with TRBD1. Trimming took 4 bases from V and 9 from J; bases not matched to a gene: 12. Germline-derived CDR1 and CDR2 are KGHDR and SFDVKD. This CDR3 contains 16 residues. The CDR3 protein is CATSDPTGGLGGEQFF. The CDR3, as DNA: TGTGCCACCAGTGACCCGACAGGGGGGCTGGGAGGTGAGCAGTTCTTC.

The table lists this clone with a count of one. This rearrangement joins TRBV20-1 to TRBJ1-6; no reliable D call. Germline V gives CDR1 DFQATT, CDR2 SNEGSKA (reference sequence). This CDR3 is built from 13 residues. Trimming shortened V by 3 bases and J by 9 bases, and 12 bases separated the two germline ends. The DNA of the CDR3 is TGCAGTGCTAGTGTAGATTCTCGTTCACCCCTCCACTTT. This codes for CSASVDSRSPLHF.

This clone showed up just once. V gene TRBV2 combines with J gene TRBJ1-2, with D perhaps matching TRBD1 (5 bases). The CDR3 is 15 residues long. Germline CDR1 is SNHLY and CDR2 is FYNNEI. V was shortened by 4 bases and J by 8 bases, with 20 bases between the two germline ends. CDR3 residues: CASSGSKVGLYGYTF. The CDR3 bases are TGTGCCAGCAGTGGGTCCAAGGTGGGGCTTTACGGCTACACCTTC.

The V gene is TRBV3-1 (or the pseudogene TRBV3-2), the J gene TRBJ2-3, with 8 bases matching TRBD2. Germline V gives CDR1 LGHDT, CDR2 YNNKEL (reference sequence). V was pared by 4 bases and J by 5 bases, with 8 bases of the junction left unmatched. The CDR3 has 15 residues. The CDR3 sequence: CASSPSAGERDTQYF. The CDR3 DNA is TGTGCCAGCAGCCCCTCAGCGGGGGAGAGAGATACGCAGTATTTT.

V usage is TRBV5-1 and J usage is TRBJ2-1, with TRBD2 matching 13 bases. Losses at the gene ends were 1 base for V and 8 bases for J; bases not matched to a gene: 3. The CDR3 has 15 amino acids. Germline CDR1 is SGHRS and CDR2 is YFSETQ. CDR3 nucleotide sequence: TGCGCCAGCAGCTTGCTTACTAGCGGGGGGGATGAGCAGTTCTTC. Amino acid sequence: CASSLLTSGGDEQFF.

V gene TRBV11-3 combines with J gene TRBJ2-1; 13 nucleotides line up with TRBD2. Germline V gene data show CDR1 as SGHNT and CDR2 as YENEEA. V shed 5 bases and J 7 bases; nucleotides not matched to a gene: 11. The CDR3 spans 17 residues. The DNA for the CDR3 is TGTGCCAGCAGCCCAACCGGACTAGCGGGAGTGTTGAATGAGCAGTTCTTC. This translates into CASSPTGLAGVLNEQFF.

This clone was found many times. The chain combines TRBV18 with TRBJ1-2; 12 bases fit TRBD1. This CDR3 has 14 amino acids. Germline V lookup: CDR1 KGHSH, CDR2 LQKENI. After removal of 3 bases from V and 8 bases from J, the junction contained 4 bases not matched to a gene. The CDR3 DNA reads TGTGCCAGCTCACCGGGACAGGGGGCGCAGGGCTACACCTTC. Translated: CASSPGQGAQGYTF.

The V call is TRBV9, the J call TRBJ1-3; possibly TRBD1 for D (5 bases). The CDR3 length is 14 residues. Germline V CDR1 and CDR2: SGDLS, YYNGEE. Trimming cost V 3 bases and J 11 bases, with 18 bases left between them. CDR3 sequence: CASSAPQGRSPIYF. CDR3 coding DNA: TGTGCCAGCAGCGCGCCCCAGGGTCGTTCACCCATATATTTT.

The chain is built from TRBV18 and TRBJ1-1, with a possible D match to TRBD1 (5 bases). The CDR3 has 15 residues. Trimming removed 2 bases at V and 1 base at J, with 11 bases between. From germline, CDR1 is KGHSH and CDR2 LQKENI. CDR3 bases: TGTGCCAGCTCACCAGTACAAACAGGGAACACTGAAGCTTTCTTT. Residues: CASSPVQTGNTEAFF.

This chain's CDR3 is CASSYDGWNRGPGSGANVLTF. CDR3 DNA sequence: TGCGCCAGCAGCTACGACGGCTGGAACAGGGGGCCGGGCTCTGGGGCCAACGTCCTGACTTTC. This rearrangement joins TRBV5-1 to TRBJ2-6; 9 nucleotides align to TRBD1. CDR1 SGHRS and CDR2 YFSETQ come from the germline V gene. The CDR3 totals 21 residues. With V trimmed by 3 bases and J by 0 bases, 16 bases remained unmatched.

Comments on this clone: Because the CDR3's place on the DNA is in doubt, the DNA is left out and the CDR3 is given as listed by TCRdb. The J gene is TRBJ1-1, the V gene TRBV2. The CDR3 extends over 12 residues, inclusive of both ends. Germline CDR1 SNHLY, CDR2 FYNNEI. The CDR3 here is CASSSGGTEAFF.

This clone has only a few counts. The chain is built from TRBV7-9 and TRBJ1-3; the D gene is possibly TRBD1 (6 bases). Trimming removed 0 bases from V and 7 bases from J, with 10 bases in between. The CDR3 covers 14 residues. Germline V lookup: CDR1 SEHNR, CDR2 FQNEAQ (reference sequence). The CDR3: CASSLAGQGNTIYF. The CDR3 region has the DNA TGTGCCAGCAGCTTAGCAGGGCAGGGGAACACCATATATTTT.

The rearrangement links TRBV11-2 to TRBJ1-5; TRBD1 aligns across 8 bases. This CDR3 has 15 amino acids. The V and J ends lost 0 bases and 7 bases, in that order; junction bases with no gene match: 5. In germline, CDR1 is SGHAT, CDR2 FQNNGV. The CDR3 region has the DNA TGTGCCAGCAGCTTAGATACAGGGGGGGGACAGCCCCAGCATTTT. This codes for CASSLDTGGGQPQHF.